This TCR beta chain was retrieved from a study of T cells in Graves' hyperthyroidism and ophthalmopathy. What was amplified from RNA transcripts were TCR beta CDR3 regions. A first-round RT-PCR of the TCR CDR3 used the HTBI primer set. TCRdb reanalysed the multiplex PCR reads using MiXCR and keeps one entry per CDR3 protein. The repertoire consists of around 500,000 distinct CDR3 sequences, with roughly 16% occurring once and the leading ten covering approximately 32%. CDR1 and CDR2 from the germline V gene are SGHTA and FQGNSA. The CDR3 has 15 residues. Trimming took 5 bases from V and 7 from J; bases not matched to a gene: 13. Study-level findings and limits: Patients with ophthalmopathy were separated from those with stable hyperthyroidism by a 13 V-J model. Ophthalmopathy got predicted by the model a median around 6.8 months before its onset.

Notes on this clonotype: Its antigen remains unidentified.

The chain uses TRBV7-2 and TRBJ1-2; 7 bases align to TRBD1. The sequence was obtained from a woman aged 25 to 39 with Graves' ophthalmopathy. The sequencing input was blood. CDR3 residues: CASSQQQGTTGGYTF. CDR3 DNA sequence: TGTGCCAGCAGCCAACAACAGGGGACCACGGGTGGCTACACCTTC.